The 21 T cell receptor beta chains reported below all come from one sample, sequenced in a study of early T cells in non-severe SARS-CoV-2 infection. TCRdb re-analysed the 5' RACE reads in MiXCR, keeping a single row per CDR3 protein. The table has 22,000 or so distinct CDR3 sequences, 4.5% seen once; the top ten hold roughly a fifth. Sequencing was performed on whole blood. These receptors were obtained from an adult who was a healthcare worker with PCR-confirmed SARS-CoV-2 infection or an uninfected control (not recorded which).

The chain recombines TRBV25-1 with TRBJ2-2, with D hard to call. Deletions cut 6 bases from V and 2 bases from J, with 7 bases between. Germline V gene data show CDR1 as MGHDK and CDR2 as SYGVNS. This CDR3 spans 13 amino acids. CDR3 sequence reads: CASSDLNTGELFF. CDR3 coding DNA: TGTGCCAGCAGCGATTTAAACACCGGGGAGCTGTTTTTT.

This clonotype has only a few counts. The V call is TRBV20-1, the J call TRBJ1-1; TRBD1 matches 7 bases. CDR1 is DFQATT and CDR2 is SNEGSKA in the germline V gene (reference sequence). The CDR3 consists of 13 residues. Losses at the gene ends were 1 base for V and 8 bases for J; bases not matched to a gene: 7. CDR3 loop: CSARAPGTAEAFF. CDR3 sequence (DNA): TGCAGTGCTAGAGCTCCCGGGACAGCAGAAGCTTTCTTT.

This clonotype was counted many times. V gene TRBV5-1 combines with J gene TRBJ1-5, with 8 nucleotides matching TRBD1. Germline lookup yields CDR1 SGHRS and CDR2 YFSETQ. The junction had 9 bases not matched to a gene; V was cut back by 4 bases and J by 3 bases. This CDR3 comprises 16 residues. The CDR3 spells CASSTGQGGPNQPQHF. In nucleotides, the CDR3 is TGCGCCAGCAGCACAGGACAGGGAGGTCCCAATCAGCCCCAGCATTTT.

This clonotype has a count of ten or more. This rearrangement joins TRBV7-3 to TRBJ2-7; D is undetermined. Trimming pared 5 bases from V and 5 bases from J, leaving 10 bases between. CDR1 is SGHTA, CDR2 FQGTGA, per germline. The CDR3 runs to 12 residues. The CDR3 DNA sequence: TGTGCCAGCAGCCCCAATCAAAACGAGCAGTACTTC. Translated, it gives CASSPNQNEQYF.

This clonotype was seen at least ten times. The V and J genes are TRBV3-1 and TRBJ1-5; 8 bases match TRBD1. Germline CDR1 and CDR2: LGHDT and YNNKEL (reference sequence). Trimming removed 3 bases from V and 6 bases from J; junction bases left unmatched: 16. The CDR3 consists of 18 residues. The CDR3, as DNA: TGTGCCAGCAGCCAGGAAGCTACAGGGGGGGTAGGAGGTCAGCCCCAGCATTTT. This translates into CASSQEATGGVGGQPQHF.

The chain uses TRBV29-1 and TRBJ2-2, with D possibly TRBD2 on 6 matching bases. This CDR3 has 13 residues. Germline loops: CDR1 SQVTM, CDR2 ANQGSEA. V lost 7 bases, J lost 7 bases, and 16 bases lay in between. The CDR3 protein is CSGTVQAGGELFF. The CDR3 coding sequence is TGCAGCGGAACCGTTCAAGCGGGCGGGGAGCTGTTTTTT.

This clonotype was detected ten times or more. The chain carries TRBV20-1 and TRBJ2-7; a weak D match, TRBD2 (5 bases). Trimming pared 3 bases from V and 5 bases from J, leaving 17 bases between. Germline V gene lookup returns CDR1 DFQATT and CDR2 SNEGSKA (reference sequence). The CDR3 sequence is 14 residues long. CDR3 in amino acids: CSAREIYSVNEQYF. CDR3 DNA: TGCAGTGCTAGGGAAATATATAGCGTCAACGAGCAGTACTTC.

This clonotype was counted many times. The rearrangement uses TRBV2 and TRBJ2-1, with 7 bases that match TRBD2. J gave up 1 base and V 4 bases, and 7 bases lay outside the gene matches. Germline values: CDR1 SNHLY, CDR2 FYNNEI. The CDR3 runs 16 residues. This CDR3 reads CASSGMAGVSYNEQFF. The CDR3 DNA reads TGTGCCAGCAGTGGAATGGCGGGAGTATCCTACAATGAGCAGTTCTTC.

This clonotype has a count of ten or more. The chain carries TRBV20-1 and TRBJ1-2; D not certain. V lost 4 bases, J lost 4 bases, and 13 bases lay in between. Per the germline V gene, CDR1 is DFQATT and CDR2 is SNEGSKA (reference sequence). There are 13 residues in the CDR3. The CDR3 DNA follows: TGCAGTGCTATCTACGACTTCCGCTATGGCTACACCTTC. Its translation is CSAIYDFRYGYTF.

This clonotype was counted at least ten times. The V gene is TRBV12-3 or TRBV12-4, the J gene TRBJ2-7; 7 bases map to TRBD1. This CDR3 contains 14 residues. V lost 5 bases to trimming and J lost 2 bases; unmatched junction nucleotides: 6. The CDR3 DNA sequence: TGTGCCAGCAGTACAGGGGCTACCGCCTACGAGCAGTACTTC. Translated, it gives CASSTGATAYEQYF.

This clonotype has ten or more counts. This sequence joins TRBV7-2 and TRBJ2-5; 9 bases match TRBD1. Looked up from germline, CDR1 is SGHTA and CDR2 is FQGNSA. V lost 4 bases, J lost 4 bases, and 16 bases stayed unmatched. There are 18 residues in the CDR3. CDR3 sequence reads: CASSSEPLNRGPGETQYF. The CDR3, as DNA: TGTGCCAGCAGCTCCGAGCCTTTAAACAGGGGGCCGGGAGAGACCCAGTACTTC.

This clonotype has a count of ten or more. The chain is built from TRBV4-2 and TRBJ2-3; no firm D call. V dropped 3 bases and J dropped 0 bases, with 10 bases sitting between them. From germline, CDR1 is LGHNA and CDR2 YNFKEQ. The CDR3 sequence is 15 residues long. The CDR3 coding sequence is TGTGCCAGCAGCCAGACTGACGCAAGCACAGATACGCAGTATTTT. It codes for CASSQTDASTDTQYF.

A note on this clonotype: The limits of the CDR3 on the DNA are not certain, so only TCRdb's listed CDR3 is given. The chain has TRBV6-5 and TRBJ1-4; the D call of TRBD1 is as the table states it, not checked on the DNA. CDR1 is MNHEY and CDR2 is SVGAGI in the germline V gene. The CDR3 extends over 16 residues, inclusive of both ends. The CDR3 spells CASSYSCDSLMKNCFF.

V gene TRBV29-1 combines with J gene TRBJ1-5, with 9 bases identical to TRBD1. Germline CDR1 reads SQVTM; CDR2 reads ANQGSEA. The CDR3 has 13 amino acids. Unmatched junction bases numbered 2, after V lost 4 bases and J lost 4 bases. CDR3 in amino acids: CSVGTGANQPQHF. The CDR3 DNA follows: TGCAGCGTTGGGACAGGGGCAAATCAGCCCCAGCATTTT.

The rearrangement uses TRBV30 and TRBJ2-7; D not certain. Looked up from germline, CDR1 is GTSNPN and CDR2 is SVGIG (reference sequence). The CDR3 extends over 11 amino acids. Trimming shortened V by 5 bases and J by 3 bases, and 8 bases separated the two germline ends. The CDR3 sequence is CAWDQGYEQYF. The CDR3 DNA reads as TGTGCCTGGGATCAAGGCTACGAGCAGTACTTC.

This clonotype came up many times. The V gene is TRBV7-2, the J gene TRBJ2-7, with 9 bases fitting TRBD2. The J segment lost 9 bases and the V segment lost 5 bases, leaving 8 bases of the junction unmatched. The CDR3 loop spans 13 amino acids. Germline-derived CDR1 and CDR2 are SGHTA and FQGNSA. The CDR3 sequence is CASSADSGSVQYF. In DNA form, the CDR3 reads TGTGCCAGCAGCGCAGATAGCGGGAGCGTGCAGTACTTC.

The chain employs TRBV5-5 and TRBJ2-5; 8 nucleotides match TRBD1. The CDR3 loop spans 14 amino acids. Germline CDR1 SGHKS, CDR2 YYEKEE (reference sequence). V lost 5 bases, J lost 2 bases, and 5 bases stayed unmatched. This chain's CDR3 is CASSPTGGQETQYF. The CDR3 bases are TGTGCCAGCAGTCCTACAGGGGGGCAAGAGACCCAGTACTTC. Complete variable domain (other parts from reference TRBV5-5 and TRBJ2-5): DAGVTQSPTHLIKTRGQQVTLRCSPISGHKSVSWYQQVLGQGPQFIFQYYEKEERGRGNFPDRFSARQFPNYSSELNVNALLLGDSALYLCASSPTGGQETQYFGPGTRLLVL.

Details on this clonotype: Being one base from a much bigger clone, this may be a read error. The V gene is TRBV7-6, the J gene TRBJ2-2, with TRBD2 matching 13 bases. The CDR3 runs 17 residues. Germline-derived CDR1 and CDR2 are SGHVS and FNYEAQ. Trimming removed 5 bases from V and 6 bases from J; junction bases left unmatched: 9. The CDR3 DNA follows: TGTGCCAGCAGCAAGGGGACTAGCGGGATCGGGGCCGGGGAGCTGTTTTTT. Translating it yields CASSKGTSGIGAGELFF. Full variable domain (rest looked up from reference TRBV7-6 and TRBJ2-2): GAGVSQSPRYKVTKRGQDVALRCDPISGHVSLYWYRQALGQGPEFLTYFNYEAQQDKSGLPNDRFSAERPEGSISTLTIQRTEQRDSAMYRCASSKGTSGIGAGELFFGEGSRLTVL.

The chain has TRBV24-1 and TRBJ1-1, with 8 bases aligning to TRBD1. There are 15 residues in the CDR3. Germline assignment: CDR1 KGHDR and CDR2 SFDVKD. V lost 4 bases, J lost 1 base, and 4 bases stayed unmatched. The CDR3 protein is CATSETGTGNTEAFF. DNA of the CDR3: TGTGCCACCAGTGAGACCGGGACAGGGAACACTGAAGCTTTCTTT.

At least ten counts were recorded for this clonotype. The genes are TRBV6-1 and TRBJ2-4, with TRBD1 as a possible D gene (6 bases). This CDR3 contains 18 residues. Germline V gives CDR1 MNHNS, CDR2 SASEGT. Trimming shortened V by 5 bases and J by 0 bases, and 20 bases separated the two germline ends. This CDR3 is CASSLERGNLVAKNIQYF. In DNA, the CDR3 is TGTGCCAGCAGTCTAGAAAGGGGGAACCTAGTAGCCAAAAACATTCAGTACTTC.

This clonotype was seen at least ten times. J is TRBJ2-3 and V is TRBV10-3; unclear D gene. There are 14 residues in the CDR3. Trimming pared 3 bases from V and 3 bases from J, leaving 10 bases between. Germline V gives CDR1 ENHRY, CDR2 SYGVKD. This CDR3 reads CAISDFIGTDTQYF. DNA of the CDR3: TGTGCCATCAGTGATTTTATCGGAACAGATACGCAGTATTTT.